The T cell receptor (beta chain) described here comes from a study of a mutant IDH1 vaccine in newly diagnosed glioma. The wider study: Administration of eight vaccinations to patients took place in weeks 1, 3, 5, 7, 11, 15, 19, 23. Patients began vaccination 4-6 weeks after radiotherapy alone, or with temozolomide cycles. Therapy received beforehand was radiotherapy, temozolomide, or both, with most patients given both.

As for time point: week 23, last vaccination. Vaccine doses each comprised 300 ug of mutant IDH1 20-mer peptide, with topical imiquimod. TCRdb keeps only in-frame clones here, not all; method: immunoSEQ multiplex PCR. In the table there are 50,000 to 70,000 clones, approximately 87% of which are singletons. Regarding this clone: The antigen is undetermined.

Study outcomes and limitations: Pseudoprogression looked unconnected to shifts in top peripheral T cell clonotypes.

Here the sequenced sample was PBMCs, taken from a glioma patient whose treatment included an IDH1 peptide vaccine. The sequence was obtained from a man aged 35-49 years with glioma.

In DNA, the CDR3 is TGTGCCAGCAGCTCTACCCCAGAGACCCAGTACTTC. Its translation is CASSSTPETQYF. The chain is built from TRBV7-9 and TRBJ2-5; the D is unclear. Trimming took 4 bases from V and 4 from J, leaving 7 bases between them. Germline V gene lookup returns CDR1 SEHNR and CDR2 FQNEAQ (reference sequence). The CDR3 length is 12 residues.